This record concerns one TCR beta chain sequence. This specimen comes from a study of blood T cell repertoires in COVID-19. The overall study: Researchers got acute and convalescent COVID-19 samples from the United States, Italy and Spain. PBMCs, B-cell-depleted T cells, or T cells provided the cDNA or gDNA that made up the material.

Trimming stripped 4 bases from V and 2 bases from J, with 13 bases between. There are 15 residues in the CDR3. Germline V gene data show CDR1 as SGHDT and CDR2 as YYEEEE. Profiled with immunoSEQ multiplex PCR; TCRdb holds only in-frame clones, not every one. The table lists about 220,000 clones, about 88% of them singletons, with roughly 2.7% in the top ten. Enrollees, about 18 to 89 years old, lived in about two dozen US areas. Sequences were obtained from PBMCs or T cells enriched from blood (not recorded which). The receptor was derived from a woman aged 25 to 39 who had recovered from COVID-19. The chain uses TRBV5-6 and TRBJ1-5, with D possibly being TRBD1 (6 bases). CDR3 residues: CASSATGLGNQPQHF. DNA of the CDR3: TGTGCCAGCAGCGCTACAGGGTTGGGCAATCAGCCCCAGCATTTT.